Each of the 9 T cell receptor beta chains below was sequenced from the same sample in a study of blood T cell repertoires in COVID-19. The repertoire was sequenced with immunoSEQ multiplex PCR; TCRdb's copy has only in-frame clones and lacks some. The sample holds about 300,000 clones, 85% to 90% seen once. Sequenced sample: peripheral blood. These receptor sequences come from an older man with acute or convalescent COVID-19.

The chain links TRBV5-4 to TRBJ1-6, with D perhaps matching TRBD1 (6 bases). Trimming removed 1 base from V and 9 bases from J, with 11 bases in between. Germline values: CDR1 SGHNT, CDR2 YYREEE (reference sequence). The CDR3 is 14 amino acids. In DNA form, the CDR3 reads TGTGCCAGCAGCTTGTGGCAGGGGACTTCACCCCTCCACTTT. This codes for CASSLWQGTSPLHF. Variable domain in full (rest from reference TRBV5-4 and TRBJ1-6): ETGVTQSPTHLIKTRGQQVTLRCSSQSGHNTVSWYQQALGQGPQFIFQYYREEENGRGNFPPRFSGLQFPNYSSELNVNALELDDSALYLCASSLWQGTSPLHFGNGTRLTVT.

CDR3 DNA: TGTGCCAGCACCCTTTCCTTGACAGGTTTTCAGCCCCAGCATTTT. The encoded protein is CASTLSLTGFQPQHF. The J gene is TRBJ1-5, the V gene TRBV6-5, with a weak D call TRBD1 (6 bases). This CDR3 region has 15 residues. Deletions cut 7 bases from V and 6 bases from J, with 19 bases between. Per the germline V gene, CDR1 is MNHEY and CDR2 is SVGAGI.

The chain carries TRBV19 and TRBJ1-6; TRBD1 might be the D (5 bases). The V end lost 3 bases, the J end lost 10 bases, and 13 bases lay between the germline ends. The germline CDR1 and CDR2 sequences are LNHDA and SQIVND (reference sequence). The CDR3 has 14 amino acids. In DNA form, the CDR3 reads TGTGCCAGTAGTATGGCCGCAGGGATCTCACCCCTCCACTTT. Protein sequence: CASSMAAGISPLHF.

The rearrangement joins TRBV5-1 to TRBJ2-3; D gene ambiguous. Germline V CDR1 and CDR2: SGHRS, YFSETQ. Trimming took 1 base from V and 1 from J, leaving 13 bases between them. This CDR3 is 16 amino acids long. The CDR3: CASSLFAPPGTDTQYF. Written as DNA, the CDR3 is TGCGCCAGCAGCTTGTTTGCGCCGCCGGGCACAGATACGCAGTATTTT.

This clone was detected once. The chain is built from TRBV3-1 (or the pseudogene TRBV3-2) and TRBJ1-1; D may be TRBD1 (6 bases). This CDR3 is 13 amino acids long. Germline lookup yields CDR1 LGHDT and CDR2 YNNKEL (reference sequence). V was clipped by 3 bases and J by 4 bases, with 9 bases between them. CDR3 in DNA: TGTGCCAGCAGCCATACAGGGCCCACTGAAGCTTTCTTT. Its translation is CASSHTGPTEAFF.

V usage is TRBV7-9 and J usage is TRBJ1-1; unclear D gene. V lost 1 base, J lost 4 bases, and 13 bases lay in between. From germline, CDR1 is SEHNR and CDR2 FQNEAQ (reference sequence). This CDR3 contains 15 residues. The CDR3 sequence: CASSLGTGSTTEAFF. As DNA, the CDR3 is TGTGCCAGCAGCTTAGGTACGGGGTCGACCACTGAAGCTTTCTTT. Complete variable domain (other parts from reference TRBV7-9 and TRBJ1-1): DTGVSQNPRHKITKRGQNVTFRCDPISEHNRLYWYRQTLGQGPEFLTYFQNEAQLEKSRLLSDRFSAERPKGSFSTLEIQRTEQGDSAMYLCASSLGTGSTTEAFFGQGTRLTVV.

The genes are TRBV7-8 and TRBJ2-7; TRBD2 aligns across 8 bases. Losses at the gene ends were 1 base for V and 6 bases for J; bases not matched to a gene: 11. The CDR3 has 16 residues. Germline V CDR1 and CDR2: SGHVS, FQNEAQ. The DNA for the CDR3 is TGTGCCAGCAGCTTAGGGGGAGCGGGAGTGACTCTCGAGCAGTACTTC. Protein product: CASSLGGAGVTLEQYF.

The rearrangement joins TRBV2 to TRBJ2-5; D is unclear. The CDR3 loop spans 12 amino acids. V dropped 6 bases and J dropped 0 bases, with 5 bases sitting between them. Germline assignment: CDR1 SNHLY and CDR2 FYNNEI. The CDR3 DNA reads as TGTGCCAGCAGAGCCGACCAAGAGACCCAGTACTTC. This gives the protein CASRADQETQYF.

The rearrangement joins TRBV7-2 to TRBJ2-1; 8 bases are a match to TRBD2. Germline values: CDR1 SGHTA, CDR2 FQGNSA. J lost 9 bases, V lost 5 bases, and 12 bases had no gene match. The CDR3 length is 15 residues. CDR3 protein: CASSREGSIPSEQFF. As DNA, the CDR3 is TGTGCCAGCAGCCGGGAGGGATCGATCCCGAGTGAGCAGTTCTTC.